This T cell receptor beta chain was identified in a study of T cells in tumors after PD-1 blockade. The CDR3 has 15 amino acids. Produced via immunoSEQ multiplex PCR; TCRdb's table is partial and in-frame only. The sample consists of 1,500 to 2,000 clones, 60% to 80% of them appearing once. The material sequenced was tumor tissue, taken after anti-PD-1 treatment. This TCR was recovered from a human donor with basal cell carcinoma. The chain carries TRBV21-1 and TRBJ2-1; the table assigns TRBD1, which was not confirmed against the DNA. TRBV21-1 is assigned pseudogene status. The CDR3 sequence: CASSKADRGYGEQFF. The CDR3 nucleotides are TGTGCCAGCAGCAAAGCCGACAGGGGGTACGGTGAGCAGTTCTTC.